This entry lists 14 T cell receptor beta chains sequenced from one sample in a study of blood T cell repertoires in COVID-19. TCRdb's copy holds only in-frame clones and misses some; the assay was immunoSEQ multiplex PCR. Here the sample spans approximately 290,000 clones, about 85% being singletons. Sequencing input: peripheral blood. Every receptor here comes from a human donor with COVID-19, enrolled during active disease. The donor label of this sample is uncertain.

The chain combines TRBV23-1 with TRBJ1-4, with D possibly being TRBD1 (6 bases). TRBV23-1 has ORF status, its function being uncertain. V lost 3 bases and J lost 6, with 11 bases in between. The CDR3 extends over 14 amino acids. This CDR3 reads CASSHQGKDEKLFF. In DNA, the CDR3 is TGCGCCAGCAGTCACCAGGGGAAGGATGAAAAACTGTTTTTT.

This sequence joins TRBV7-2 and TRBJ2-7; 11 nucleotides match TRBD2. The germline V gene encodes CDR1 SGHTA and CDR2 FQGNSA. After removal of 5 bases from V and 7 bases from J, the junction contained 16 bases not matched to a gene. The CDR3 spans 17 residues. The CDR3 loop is CASSRGVASGRPREQYF. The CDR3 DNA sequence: TGTGCCAGCAGCCGTGGGGTGGCTAGCGGGAGGCCCAGGGAGCAGTACTTC.

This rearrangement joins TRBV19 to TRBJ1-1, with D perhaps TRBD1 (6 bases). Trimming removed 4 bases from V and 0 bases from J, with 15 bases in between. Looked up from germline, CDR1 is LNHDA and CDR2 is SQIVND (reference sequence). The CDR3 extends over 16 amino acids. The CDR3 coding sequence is TGTGCCAGTAGTACTGGACAGCCACTACTGAACACTGAAGCTTTCTTT. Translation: CASSTGQPLLNTEAFF.

DNA for the CDR3: TGTGCCAGCAGCCTCCCACCAGGGGGCACCCCCTACGAGCAGTACTTC. This codes for CASSLPPGGTPYEQYF. The rearrangement uses TRBV5-4 and TRBJ2-7, with 8 bases matching TRBD1. Germline trimming cut 4 bases from V and 2 bases from J; bases unmatched to any gene: 11. CDR1 is SGHNT and CDR2 is YYREEE in the germline V gene (reference sequence). This CDR3 contains 16 residues.

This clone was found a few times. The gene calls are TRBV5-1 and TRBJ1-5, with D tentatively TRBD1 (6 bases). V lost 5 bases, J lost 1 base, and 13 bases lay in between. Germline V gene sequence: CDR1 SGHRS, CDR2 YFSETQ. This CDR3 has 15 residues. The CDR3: CASRVETGSNQPQHF. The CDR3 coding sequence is TGCGCCAGCAGAGTCGAGACAGGCAGCAATCAGCCCCAGCATTTT.

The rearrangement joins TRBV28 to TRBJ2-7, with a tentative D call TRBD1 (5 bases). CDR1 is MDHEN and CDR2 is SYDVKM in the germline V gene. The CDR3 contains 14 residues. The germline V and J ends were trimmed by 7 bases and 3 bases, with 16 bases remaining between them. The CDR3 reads CASNPQTAYYEQYF. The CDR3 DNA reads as TGTGCCAGCAATCCCCAGACAGCTTACTACGAGCAGTACTTC.

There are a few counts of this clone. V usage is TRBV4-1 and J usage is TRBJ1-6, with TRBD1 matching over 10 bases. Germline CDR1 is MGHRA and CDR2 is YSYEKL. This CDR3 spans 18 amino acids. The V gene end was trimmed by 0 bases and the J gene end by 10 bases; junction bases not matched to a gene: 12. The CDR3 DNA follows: TGCGCCAGCAGCCAAGATCGGTTCCCGGGACAGGGGCCCTCACCCCTCCACTTT. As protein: CASSQDRFPGQGPSPLHF.

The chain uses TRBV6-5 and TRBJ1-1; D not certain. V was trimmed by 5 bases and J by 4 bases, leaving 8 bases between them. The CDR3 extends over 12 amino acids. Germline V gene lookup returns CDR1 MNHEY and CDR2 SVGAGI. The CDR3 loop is CASSREGTEAFF. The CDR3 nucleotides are TGTGCCAGCAGTAGGGAGGGCACTGAAGCTTTCTTT.

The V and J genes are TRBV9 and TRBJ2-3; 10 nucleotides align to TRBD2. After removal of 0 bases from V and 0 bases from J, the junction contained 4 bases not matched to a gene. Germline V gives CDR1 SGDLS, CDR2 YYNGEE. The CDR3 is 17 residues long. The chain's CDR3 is CASSVGGLALSTDTQYF. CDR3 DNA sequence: TGTGCCAGCAGCGTAGGGGGACTAGCGCTAAGCACAGATACGCAGTATTTT.

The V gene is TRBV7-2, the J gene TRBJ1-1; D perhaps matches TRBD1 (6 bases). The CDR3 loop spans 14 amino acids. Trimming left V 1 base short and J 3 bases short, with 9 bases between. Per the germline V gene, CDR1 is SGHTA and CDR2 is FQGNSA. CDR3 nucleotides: TGTGCCAGCAGCTTAGGGGGGCCGTACACTGAAGCTTTCTTT. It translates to CASSLGGPYTEAFF.

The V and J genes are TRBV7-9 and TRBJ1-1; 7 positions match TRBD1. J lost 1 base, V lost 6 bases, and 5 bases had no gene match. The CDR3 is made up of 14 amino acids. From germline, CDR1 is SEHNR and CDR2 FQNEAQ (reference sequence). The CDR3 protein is CASRTTGENTEAFF. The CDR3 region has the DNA TGTGCCAGCAGAACCACAGGGGAGAACACTGAAGCTTTCTTT.

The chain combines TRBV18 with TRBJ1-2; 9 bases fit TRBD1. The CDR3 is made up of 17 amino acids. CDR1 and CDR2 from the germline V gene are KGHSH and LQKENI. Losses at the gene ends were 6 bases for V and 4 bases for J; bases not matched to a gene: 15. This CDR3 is CASSPILGQGLSYGYTF. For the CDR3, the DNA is TGTGCCAGCTCCCCGATCCTGGGACAGGGCCTGTCCTATGGCTACACCTTC. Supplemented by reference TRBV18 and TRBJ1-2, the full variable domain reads NAGVMQNPRHLVRRRGQEARLRCSPMKGHSHVYWYRQLPEEGLKFMVYLQKENIIDESGMPKERFSAEFPKEGPSILRIQQVVRGDSAAYFCASSPILGQGLSYGYTFGSGTRLTVV.

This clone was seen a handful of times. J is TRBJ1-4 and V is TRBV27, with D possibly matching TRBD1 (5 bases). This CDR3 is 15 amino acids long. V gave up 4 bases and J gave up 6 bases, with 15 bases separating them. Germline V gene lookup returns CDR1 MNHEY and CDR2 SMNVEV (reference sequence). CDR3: CASSSPWGGDEKLFF. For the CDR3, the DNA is TGTGCCAGCAGTTCCCCTTGGGGCGGGGATGAAAAACTGTTTTTT.

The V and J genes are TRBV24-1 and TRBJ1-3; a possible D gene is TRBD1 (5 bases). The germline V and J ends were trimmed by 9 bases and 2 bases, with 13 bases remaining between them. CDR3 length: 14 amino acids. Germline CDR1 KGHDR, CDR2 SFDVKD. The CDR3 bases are TGTGCCACCCCAGGGAGGTGGCCTGGAAACACCATATATTTT. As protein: CATPGRWPGNTIYF.